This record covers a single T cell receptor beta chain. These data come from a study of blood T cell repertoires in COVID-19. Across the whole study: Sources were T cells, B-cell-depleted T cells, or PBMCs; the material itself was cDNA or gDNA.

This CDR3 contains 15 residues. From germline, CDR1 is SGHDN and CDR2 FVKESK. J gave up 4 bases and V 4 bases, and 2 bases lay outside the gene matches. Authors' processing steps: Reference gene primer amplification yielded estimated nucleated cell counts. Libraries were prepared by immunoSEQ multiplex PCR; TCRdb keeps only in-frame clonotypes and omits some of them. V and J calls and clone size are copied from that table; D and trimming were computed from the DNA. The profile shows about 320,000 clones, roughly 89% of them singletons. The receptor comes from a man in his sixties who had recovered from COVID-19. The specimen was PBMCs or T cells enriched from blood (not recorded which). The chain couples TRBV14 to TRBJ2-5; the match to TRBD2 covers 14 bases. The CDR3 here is CASSPGLAGGETQYF. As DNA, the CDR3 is TGTGCCAGCAGCCCAGGACTAGCGGGAGGAGAGACCCAGTACTTC.